A selection of T cell receptor beta chains follows, all from one sample in a study of T cell responses to AZD1222 COVID-19 vaccine. Profiled with immunoSEQ multiplex PCR; TCRdb holds only in-frame clones, not every one. There are about 200,000 clones in the sample; approximately 93% occur only once, and 0.95% to 1.1% lies in the top ten. The starting material was peripheral blood, obtained 28 days after the second AZD1222 dose. These receptors came from an adult who received the AZD1222 COVID-19 vaccine. Both conserved end residues are part of each CDR3. Each record gives: CDR3 DNA, CDR3 protein, D gene, J gene, V gene, CDR3 length, clone size. The D gene is left open where the match is weak. Where a row states a size, it is once, few, many or the class of an expanded clone; other rows omit it.

TGTGCCAGTACCCGGCGCGCGGCGTATGGCACCGGGGAGCTGTTTTTT CASTRRAAYGTGELFF . TRBJ2-2 TRBV19 16 .
TGCGCCAGCAGCTCGCGGGGGAGTGGAAACACCATATATTTT CASSSRGSGNTIYF . TRBJ1-3 TRBV5-1 14 .
TGTGCCAGTTCGGGACAGGGGGCAGATACGCAGTATTTT CASSGQGADTQYF TRBD1 TRBJ2-3 TRBV19 13 .
TGTGCCAGCAGCCCCGGCGGGGGGAGGGATGAAAAACTGTTTTTT CASSPGGGRDEKLFF . TRBJ1-4 TRBV3-1/TRBV3-2 15 .
TGTGCCAGCAGCCAATCGTCCGGGACACTCTATGGCTACACCTTC CASSQSSGTLYGYTF . TRBJ1-2 TRBV3-1/TRBV3-2 15 .
TGTGCCAGCAGTCCCCAGGCGTTGGTTGGCTACACCTTC CASSPQALVGYTF . TRBJ1-2 TRBV12-3/TRBV12-4 13 .
TGCGCCAGCAGCTTGGTTACAGGGCCCGGATCTGGGGCCAACGTCCTGACTTTC CASSLVTGPGSGANVLTF . TRBJ2-6 TRBV5-1 18 .
TGCGCCAGCAGCTTTAGCGGGGTATCAGATACGCAGTATTTT CASSFSGVSDTQYF TRBD2 TRBJ2-3 TRBV5-1 14 .
TGTGCCAGCAGTCGAACTAGTGGGGTAAATGAGCAGTTCTTC CASSRTSGVNEQFF . TRBJ2-1 TRBV6-6 14 .
TGTGCCAGCAGCCAGGGACTAGGCTCTAATGAGCAGTTCTTC CASSQGLGSNEQFF TRBD2 TRBJ2-1 TRBV7-3 14 .
TGCGCCAGCAGCCTAAATCGGGTTTCTCACTATGGCTACACCTTC CASSLNRVSHYGYTF . TRBJ1-2 TRBV5-1 15 .
TGCGCCAGCAGCCGGATAACAGCGGGGGGATACAATGAGCAGTTCTTC CASSRITAGGYNEQFF TRBD2 TRBJ2-1 TRBV5-1 16 .
TGTGCCAGCAGCCCGAGGGACAGCACAGATACGCAGTATTTT CASSPRDSTDTQYF . TRBJ2-3 TRBV7-8 14 .
TGTGCCAGCAGTGAAGAAAGGGCCAGGGCGGGCGCTGAAGCTTTCTTT CASSEERARAGAEAFF . TRBJ1-1 TRBV6-1 16 .
TGTGCCAGCAGTAGGGGACAGGGTAGTTACAATGAGCAGTTCTTC CASSRGQGSYNEQFF TRBD1 TRBJ2-1 TRBV5-5 15 .
TGTGCCTGGATAGGGAACGGCTACACCTTC CAWIGNGYTF . TRBJ1-2 TRBV30 10 .
TGTGCCAGCTCCCCGGGGGTTTATGAAAAACTGTTTTTT CASSPGVYEKLFF . TRBJ1-4 TRBV12-3/TRBV12-4 13 .
TGTGCCAGCCCGGAGATTGGACCCCGGATCGATAGCAATCAGCCCCAGCATTTT CASPEIGPRIDSNQPQHF . TRBJ1-5 TRBV5-8 18 .
TGTGCCAGCAGACCGTTTGTAGTAGCTGAAGCTTTCTTT CASRPFVVAEAFF . TRBJ1-1 TRBV2 13 once
TGTGCCAGTAGTCCACTCCCGGCCGGTAACACTGAAGCTTTCTTT CASSPLPAGNTEAFF . TRBJ1-1 TRBV19 15 .
TGTGCCAGCAGGGTTCCCACGGGGGGGGCCGGAGATACGCAGTATTTT CASRVPTGGAGDTQYF TRBD2 TRBJ2-3 TRBV2 16 .
TGTGCCAGCAGCTTGAAGGAGGGGTCCTACAATGAGCAGTTCTTC CASSLKEGSYNEQFF . TRBJ2-1 TRBV7-9 15 .
TGTGCCAGCAGCCAGGACAGCCCAAGGGGTAATGAAAAACTGTTTTTT CASSQDSPRGNEKLFF . TRBJ1-4 TRBV2 16 .
TGTGCCAGCAGTTACTCGGACACTTCCACTGAAGCTTTCTTT CASSYSDTSTEAFF . TRBJ1-1 TRBV6-5 14 .
TGTGCCAGCAGCCCAGACAGGAAAGCTTTCTTT CASSPDRKAFF . TRBJ1-1 TRBV11-2 11 .
TGTGCCAGTAGTATCCGACGGGGAACGTACCAAGAGACCCAGTACTTC CASSIRRGTYQETQYF . TRBJ2-5 TRBV19 16 .
TGCAGTGCTAGAATCCAAGAGACCCAGTACTTC CSARIQETQYF . TRBJ2-5 TRBV20-1 11 .
TGTGCCAGCAGCTTGGGACTAGTGGACAATGAGCAGTTCTTC CASSLGLVDNEQFF . TRBJ2-1 TRBV5-4 14 .
TGTGCCACCAGGCAGGGGGCATTGAACACTGAAGCTTTCTTT CATRQGALNTEAFF TRBD1 TRBJ1-1 TRBV15 14 .
TGTGCCAGCAGCTTAATTCCTTCGAACACCGGGGAGCTGTTTTTT CASSLIPSNTGELFF . TRBJ2-2 TRBV7-2 15 .
TGTGCCAGTAGTACCGGGACTAGCGGGTTCAATGAGCAGTTCTTC CASSTGTSGFNEQFF TRBD2 TRBJ2-1 TRBV19 15 .
TGTGCCAGCGGACCCGATTCACCCCTCCACTTT CASGPDSPLHF . TRBJ1-6 TRBV6-5 11 .
TGCGCCAGCACCCCCACCGGACGCAGCTCCTACGAGCAGTACTTC CASTPTGRSSYEQYF . TRBJ2-7 TRBV5-1 15 .
TGTGCCACCAGCAGAGGGGGGGCTAGCGGGGGCATCACAGATACGCAGTATTTT CATSRGGASGGITDTQYF TRBD2 TRBJ2-3 TRBV15 18 .
TGTGCCAGGTACAGGGCCTTCTCCTACGAGCAGTACTTC CARYRAFSYEQYF . TRBJ2-7 TRBV6-5 13 .
TGTGCCAGCACCCAATCGTCTGCAGGGGAAGGCTACACCTTC CASTQSSAGEGYTF . TRBJ1-2 TRBV7-9 14 .
TGTGCCAGCAGTGGGAGCAATCAGCCCCAGCATTTT CASSGSNQPQHF . TRBJ1-5 TRBV6-2/TRBV6-3 12 .
TGTGCCATCAGTGATCTTGATGAGCAGTTCTTC CAISDLDEQFF . TRBJ2-1 TRBV10-3 11 .
TGTGCCAGCAGCGTCGAGGGGATCGCAGATACGCAGTATTTT CASSVEGIADTQYF . TRBJ2-3 TRBV9 14 .
TGTGCCAGCAGTTCCCCTAGCGGGGGGGTCACAGATACGCAGTATTTT CASSSPSGGVTDTQYF TRBD2 TRBJ2-3 TRBV6-5 16 .
TGTGCCAGCAGCCCGGCCGGTCGAAGTGAAGCTTTCTTT CASSPAGRSEAFF . TRBJ1-1 TRBV7-9 13 .
TGTGCCAGCAGTTCCGGGGACAGGGAGCAAGAGACCCAGTACTTC CASSSGDREQETQYF TRBD1 TRBJ2-5 TRBV7-9 15 once
TGTGCCACCAGCAGAGGCAGGAACACAGATACGCAGTATTTT CATSRGRNTDTQYF . TRBJ2-3 TRBV15 14 .
TGTGCCAGCTCATCCGTGCTACGGGTGGAAGCTTTCTTT CASSSVLRVEAFF . TRBJ1-1 TRBV5-4 13 .